This entry features one TCR beta chain sequence. This specimen comes from a study of blood T cells in healthy people across ages. Then a second PCR, running roughly 6 to 11 cycles, was carried out with a sample-barcoded 5' primer and a J-beta primer mix. One entry per CDR3 protein, called by TCRdb with MiXCR from the 5' RACE reads. The sample includes about 580,000 distinct CDR3 sequences, roughly 48% of them seen just once. From germline, CDR1 is LGHNA and CDR2 YSLEER. This CDR3 has 15 amino acids. The origin of this receptor is a man older than 75 in good health. Material: blood. V is TRBV4-3 and J is TRBJ2-1; no firm D call. The end of the DNA aligns better with TRBJ2-7, so the J call may be wrong. CDR3 in DNA: TGCGCCAGCAGCCAAGCGACAAGCGTCTACAATGAGCAGTACTTC. Amino acid sequence: CASSQATSVYNEQYF.